This is a list of T cell receptor beta chains from one sample in a study of blood T cell repertoires in COVID-19. Repertoires were generated with immunoSEQ multiplex PCR, while TCRdb's copy carries only in-frame clones and drops some. Of about 180,000 clones detected, 65% to 90% appear once; the ten largest clones hold under 9.5%. Input material: peripheral blood. The receptors originated from a man aged 45 to 65 with active or convalescent COVID-19. The CDR3 runs from the conserved cysteine through the conserved F or W. The D gene is left open where the match is weak. The size entry is marked missing in some rows and otherwise reads once, few, many or a size class.

j_gene: TRBJ2-5
abundance: .
d_gene: TRBD1
v_gene: TRBV12-5
CDR3nt: TGTGCTAGTGGTTCTGGGACAGGACCTAAAGAGACCCAGTACTTC
CDR3aa: CASGSGTGPKETQYF

j_gene: TRBJ2-7
abundance: .
d_gene: .
v_gene: TRBV7-2
CDR3nt: TGTGCCAGCAGCCCCCTTGGGCGCGGGGCGAGCTCCTACGAGCAGTACTTC
CDR3aa: CASSPLGRGASSYEQYF

j_gene: TRBJ1-4
abundance: once
d_gene: .
v_gene: TRBV28
CDR3nt: TGTGCCAGCACAAACGGAGGGAGTGAGAATGAAAAACTGTTTTTT
CDR3aa: CASTNGGSENEKLFF

j_gene: TRBJ2-3
abundance: .
d_gene: .
v_gene: TRBV11-3
CDR3nt: TGTGCCAGCAGCCAAAGGGGGGGATGGACAGATACGCAGTATTTT
CDR3aa: CASSQRGGWTDTQYF

j_gene: TRBJ1-6
abundance: .
d_gene: .
v_gene: TRBV27
CDR3nt: TGTGCCAGCAGTTTAGCGATCCCCGGGTTGTCTAATTCACCCCTCCACTTT
CDR3aa: CASSLAIPGLSNSPLHF

j_gene: TRBJ2-7
abundance: .
d_gene: TRBD1
v_gene: TRBV28
CDR3nt: TGTGCCAGCAAAACACAGGGGACGATCTCCTCCTACGAGCAGTACTTC
CDR3aa: CASKTQGTISSYEQYF

j_gene: TRBJ2-1
abundance: .
d_gene: .
v_gene: TRBV28
CDR3nt: TGTGCCAGCAGTTTATCGGGCACTAGCTCCTACAATGAGCAGTTCTTC
CDR3aa: CASSLSGTSSYNEQFF

j_gene: TRBJ1-3
abundance: .
d_gene: TRBD1
v_gene: TRBV10-3
CDR3nt: TGTGCCATCAGTGAGGTGCAGGGGGCAGGAGGAAACACCATATATTTT
CDR3aa: CAISEVQGAGGNTIYF

j_gene: TRBJ2-7
abundance: .
d_gene: .
v_gene: TRBV25-1
CDR3nt: TGTGCCAGCAGTCCGGGGACATTCTCCTACGAGCAGTACTTC
CDR3aa: CASSPGTFSYEQYF

j_gene: TRBJ2-7
abundance: .
d_gene: .
v_gene: TRBV21-1
CDR3nt: TGTGCCAGCACCACCGGGACAGACTCCTACGAGCAGTACTTC
CDR3aa: CASTTGTDSYEQYF

j_gene: TRBJ2-2
abundance: once
d_gene: .
v_gene: TRBV7-2
CDR3nt: TGTGCCAGCAGCTTAGGAGCGAGGACCGGGGAGCTGTTTTTT
CDR3aa: CASSLGARTGELFF

j_gene: TRBJ2-3
abundance: .
d_gene: .
v_gene: TRBV9
CDR3nt: TGTGCCAGCAGCGTAGCGGGGGAATTATTGAGCACAGATACGCAGTATTTT
CDR3aa: CASSVAGELLSTDTQYF

j_gene: TRBJ2-2
abundance: .
d_gene: TRBD2
v_gene: TRBV2
CDR3nt: TGTGCCAGCTGGGAGGGCAGGTTGGGCGGGGAGCTGTTTTTT
CDR3aa: CASWEGRLGGELFF

j_gene: TRBJ2-1
abundance: .
d_gene: TRBD2
v_gene: TRBV24-1
CDR3nt: TGTGCCACCAGTGATTTGCATGGGCTAGCGGGGGAAAGTGGGAGTGAGCAGTTCTTC
CDR3aa: CATSDLHGLAGESGSEQFF

j_gene: TRBJ2-1
abundance: .
d_gene: TRBD2
v_gene: TRBV11-3
CDR3nt: TGTGCCAGCAGCCTGGGACTAGCGGGACATTCTGAGCAGTTCTTC
CDR3aa: CASSLGLAGHSEQFF